The 31 T cell receptor beta chains listed next were all sequenced from one sample in a study of T cell changes during pregnancy in multiple sclerosis. Data came from immunoSEQ multiplex PCR; TCRdb stores just in-frame clones and leaves some out. The table has tens of thousands of clones, 85% to 95% seen once. Here the sequenced sample was CD8+ T cells from peripheral blood mononuclear cells, taken before pregnancy. These receptors were obtained from a female donor with multiple sclerosis, enrolled in a pregnancy study.

This clone appeared once. The genes are TRBV9 and TRBJ1-1, with D possibly TRBD1 on 5 matching bases. The CDR3 runs to 10 residues. The germline V gene encodes CDR1 SGDLS and CDR2 YYNGEE. Trimming took 7 bases from V and 5 from J, leaving 6 bases between them. CDR3 nucleotide sequence: TGTGCCAGCGGGGGGACTGAAGCTTTCTTT. Translating gives CASGGTEAFF. Variable domain in full (rest from reference TRBV9 and TRBJ1-1): DSGVTQTPKHLITATGQRVTLRCSPRSGDLSVYWYQQSLDQGLQFLIQYYNGEERAKGNILERFSAQQFPDLHSELNLSSLELGDSALYFCASGGTEAFFGQGTRLTVV.

The V and J genes are TRBV5-1 and TRBJ1-3; 12 positions agree with TRBD1. Per the germline V gene, CDR1 is SGHRS and CDR2 is YFSETQ. The trim removed 3 bases at V and 4 bases at J, leaving 11 bases unmatched. The CDR3 has 18 residues. This CDR3 reads CASSSLGQGAKSGNTIYF. CDR3 DNA: TGCGCCAGCAGCTCCCTGGGACAGGGGGCGAAATCCGGAAACACCATATATTTT.

This chain joins TRBV5-6 and TRBJ2-1; no reliable D call. Germline V gene data show CDR1 as SGHDT and CDR2 as YYEEEE. V lost 4 bases, J lost 9 bases, and 8 bases lay in between. The CDR3 is 11 amino acids. The CDR3 spells CASSLDFEQFF. DNA of the CDR3: TGTGCCAGCAGCCTAGACTTTGAGCAGTTCTTC. The variable domain in full, completed from reference TRBV5-6 and TRBJ2-1, reads DAGVTQSPTHLIKTRGQQVTLRCSPKSGHDTVSWYQQALGQGPQFIFQYYEEEERQRGNFPDRFSGHQFPNYSSELNVNALLLGDSALYLCASSLDFEQFFGPGTRLTVL.

The chain recombines TRBV19 with TRBJ2-1, with D possibly being TRBD2 (5 bases). The CDR3 contains 14 residues. The V gene lost 5 bases and the J gene lost 0 bases, with 8 bases spanning the gap. The germline V gene encodes CDR1 LNHDA and CDR2 SQIVND (reference sequence). CDR3 bases: TGTGCCAGTAGTCTAGCCATCTCCTACAATGAGCAGTTCTTC. It codes for CASSLAISYNEQFF.

The J gene is TRBJ2-7, the V gene TRBV10-2, with 7 nucleotides matching TRBD1. Losses at the gene ends were 6 bases for V and 2 bases for J; bases not matched to a gene: 4. The CDR3 has 13 amino acids. Germline V lookup: CDR1 WSHSY, CDR2 SAAADI. This chain's CDR3 is CASRGDSPYEQYF. In nucleotides, the CDR3 is TGCGCCAGCAGGGGGGACAGCCCCTACGAGCAGTACTTC.

The rearrangement links TRBV2 to TRBJ2-7; 8 bases line up with TRBD2. The CDR3 runs to 13 residues. V shed 9 bases, J shed 2 bases, and the junction held 6 bases outside the gene matches. Germline V gene lookup returns CDR1 SNHLY and CDR2 FYNNEI. CDR3 sequence (DNA): TGTGCCAGTAGTACGGGAGGGCCCTACGAGCAGTACTTC. This translates into CASSTGGPYEQYF.

V and J are TRBV27 and TRBJ1-2; D unclear. Germline assignment: CDR1 MNHEY and CDR2 SMNVEV (reference sequence). V was clipped by 4 bases and J by 1 base, with 7 bases between them. CDR3 length equals 13 residues. CDR3 sequence (DNA): TGTGCCAGCAGTTATGGCATTAACTATGGCTACACCTTC. It yields the protein CASSYGINYGYTF.

As regards this clone: Other nucleotide sequences from this sample produce the same CDR3. The J gene is TRBJ1-1, the V gene TRBV19; 7 positions agree with TRBD1. After removal of 3 bases from V and 3 bases from J, the junction contained 1 base not matched to a gene. From germline, CDR1 is LNHDA and CDR2 SQIVND (reference sequence). The CDR3 length is 13 residues. The CDR3 region has the DNA TGTGCCAGTAGTATTCAGGGGGACACTGAAGCTTTCTTT. Its protein is CASSIQGDTEAFF.

The chain has TRBV5-4 and TRBJ2-5, with 8 bases aligning to TRBD1. The CDR3 is made up of 16 amino acids. The junction had 7 bases not matched to a gene; V was cut back by 0 bases and J by 3 bases. Germline V gene sequence: CDR1 SGHNT, CDR2 YYREEE (reference sequence). The CDR3 sequence: CASSLVVTGGEETQYF. CDR3 in DNA: TGTGCCAGCAGCTTGGTAGTTACAGGGGGAGAAGAGACCCAGTACTTC.

J is TRBJ2-1 and V is TRBV27; 13 bases fit TRBD2. CDR1 MNHEY and CDR2 SMNVEV come from the germline V gene (reference sequence). The CDR3 is 16 residues long. V trimming: 7 bases; J trimming: 8 bases; junction bases outside the gene matches: 11. The CDR3: CASNALAGGLFDEQFF. The CDR3 DNA follows: TGTGCCAGCAATGCACTAGCGGGAGGGCTCTTTGATGAGCAGTTCTTC.

Here the CDR3 reads CASSLTSGYEQYF. The CDR3 nucleotides read TGCGCCAGCAGCCTTACTAGCGGTTACGAGCAGTACTTC. The J gene is TRBJ2-7, the V gene TRBV4-1; 8 bases are shared with TRBD2. CDR3 length: 13 residues. The V and J ends lost 4 bases and 4 bases, in that order; junction bases with no gene match: 3. The germline CDR1 and CDR2 sequences are MGHRA and YSYEKL.

This chain links TRBV28 with TRBJ2-2, with TRBD1 identical over 8 bases. This CDR3 spans 16 amino acids. CDR1 and CDR2 (germline): MDHEN, SYDVKM. Trimming cost V 1 base and J 4 bases; bases outside gene matches: 5. The CDR3 protein is CASSLFTGGSTGELFF. The CDR3 DNA reads as TGTGCCAGCAGTTTATTTACAGGGGGGAGCACCGGGGAGCTGTTTTTT.

The table lists this clone with a count of one. This chain connects TRBV5-4 to TRBJ2-5, with D possibly matching TRBD2 (5 bases). V lost 4 bases and J 3 bases, leaving 13 bases between the germline ends. The CDR3 is 14 amino acids. The germline V gene encodes CDR1 SGHNT and CDR2 YYREEE (reference sequence). CDR3 nucleotide sequence: TGTGCCAGCAGCCCAACGGCGGGTGAAGAGACCCAGTACTTC. This codes for CASSPTAGEETQYF. Full variable domain (outside the CDR3, taken from reference TRBV5-4 and TRBJ2-5): ETGVTQSPTHLIKTRGQQVTLRCSSQSGHNTVSWYQQALGQGPQFIFQYYREEENGRGNFPPRFSGLQFPNYSSELNVNALELDDSALYLCASSPTAGEETQYFGPGTRLLVL.

The chain carries TRBV30 and TRBJ2-3; a weak D match, TRBD1 (5 bases). Germline loops: CDR1 GTSNPN, CDR2 SVGIG (reference sequence). V was cut by 5 bases and J by 5 bases, with 17 bases left in between. The CDR3 has 14 amino acids. For the CDR3, the DNA is TGTGCCTGGGGACACGGTTCGGGTAAAGATACGCAGTATTTT. It translates to CAWGHGSGKDTQYF.

This chain joins TRBV5-1 and TRBJ1-1; TRBD1 agrees at 11 bases. The germline V gene encodes CDR1 SGHRS and CDR2 YFSETQ. The CDR3 has 14 residues. J was trimmed by 4 bases and V by 4 bases; bases with no gene match: 3. The CDR3 is CASSPGTGGTEAFF. CDR3 bases: TGCGCCAGCAGCCCGGGGACAGGGGGCACTGAAGCTTTCTTT.

The J gene is TRBJ2-7, the V gene TRBV13; TRBD1 might be the D (6 bases). CDR1 and CDR2 (germline): PRHDT, FYEKMQ (reference sequence). Trimming stripped 7 bases from V and 6 bases from J, with 22 bases between. The CDR3 runs 15 residues. In DNA form, the CDR3 reads TGTGCCAGCACCCTAGGGGGAGAGGATCAGTTCGAGCAGTACTTC. Protein sequence: CASTLGGEDQFEQYF.

J is TRBJ2-1 and V is TRBV9; TRBD2 agrees at 11 bases. Germline V gives CDR1 SGDLS, CDR2 YYNGEE. The CDR3 totals 15 residues. J was trimmed by 9 bases and V by 0 bases; bases with no gene match: 5. The CDR3 sequence is CASSVGLAGLSEQFF. CDR3 nucleotide sequence: TGTGCCAGCAGCGTAGGACTAGCGGGACTCAGTGAGCAGTTCTTC.

This clone appeared a single time. J is TRBJ2-1 and V is TRBV28; 12 nucleotides agree with TRBD2. Losses at the gene ends were 2 bases for V and 4 bases for J; bases not matched to a gene: 0. This CDR3 has 15 residues. From germline, CDR1 is MDHEN and CDR2 SYDVKM. CDR3 sequence (DNA): TGTGCCAGCAGTTTAGGGACTAGCGGGTACAATGAGCAGTTCTTC. Its translation is CASSLGTSGYNEQFF.

The CDR3 loop is CATRTEETSPPDTQYF. The DNA of the CDR3 is TGTGCCACCAGAACTGAAGAAACTTCCCCTCCAGATACGCAGTATTTT. The rearrangement joins TRBV9 to TRBJ2-3; D gene uncertain. Deletions cut 9 bases from V and 4 bases from J, with 24 bases between. The CDR3 covers 16 residues. CDR1 SGDLS and CDR2 YYNGEE come from the germline V gene.

The chain employs TRBV4-1 and TRBJ2-5; 8 nucleotides agree with TRBD1. This CDR3 region has 16 residues. Germline V gene lookup returns CDR1 MGHRA and CDR2 YSYEKL. V dropped 1 base and J dropped 2; count of bases not matched to a gene: 6. This CDR3 reads CASSQGPGQAQETQYF. The CDR3 region has the DNA TGCGCCAGCAGCCAAGGCCCGGGACAGGCTCAAGAGACCCAGTACTTC.

V and J are TRBV28 and TRBJ1-4; D may be TRBD1 (6 bases). Trimming pared 3 bases from V and 5 bases from J, leaving 16 bases between. The CDR3 extends over 16 amino acids. Germline CDR1 is MDHEN and CDR2 is SYDVKM. The CDR3: CASSLLIDRPNEKLFF. The CDR3 DNA reads as TGTGCCAGCAGTTTGCTAATCGACAGGCCCAATGAAAAACTGTTTTTT.

The gene calls are TRBV4-3 and TRBJ2-3; 9 bases are a match to TRBD1. V lost 3 bases, J lost 2 bases, and 3 bases stayed unmatched. CDR1 LGHNA and CDR2 YSLEER come from the germline V gene. The CDR3 totals 15 residues. The CDR3 reads CASSQGQGNTDTQYF. For the CDR3, the DNA is TGCGCCAGCAGCCAGGGACAGGGAAACACAGATACGCAGTATTTT.

The chain employs TRBV5-5 and TRBJ1-2; 9 nucleotides match TRBD1. Germline assignment: CDR1 SGHKS and CDR2 YYEKEE (reference sequence). J was trimmed by 5 bases and V by 0 bases; bases with no gene match: 5. This CDR3 contains 15 residues. The chain's CDR3 is CASSLEGQGTYGYTF. Written as DNA, the CDR3 is TGTGCCAGCAGCTTGGAGGGACAGGGAACTTATGGCTACACCTTC.

This clone was observed a single time. The CDR3 region is CSSKGDIDQPQHF. DNA for the CDR3: TGCAGCTCCAAAGGGGACATAGATCAGCCCCAGCATTTT. V usage is TRBV29-1 and J usage is TRBJ1-5; D is perhaps TRBD1 (6 bases). The V gene lost 8 bases and the J gene lost 5 bases, with 16 bases spanning the gap. Germline CDR1 and CDR2: SQVTM and ANQGSEA. This CDR3 is 13 amino acids long.

The rearrangement joins TRBV6-5 to TRBJ2-3; the match to TRBD2 covers 8 bases. Germline lookup yields CDR1 MNHEY and CDR2 SVGAGI. This CDR3 is 13 amino acids long. Germline trimming cut 8 bases from V and 2 bases from J; bases unmatched to any gene: 3. CDR3 in amino acids: CASGLAPTDTQYF. DNA for the CDR3: TGTGCCAGCGGACTAGCCCCCACAGATACGCAGTATTTT.

V usage is TRBV13 and J usage is TRBJ2-2; D is possibly TRBD1 (6 bases). The CDR3 length is 16 residues. V was clipped by 3 bases and J by 2 bases, with 13 bases between them. Germline-derived CDR1 and CDR2 are PRHDT and FYEKMQ (reference sequence). Here the CDR3 reads CASSLGVQGNTGELFF. In nucleotides, the CDR3 is TGTGCCAGCAGCTTGGGCGTACAGGGTAACACCGGGGAGCTGTTTTTT.

The rearrangement joins TRBV4-1 to TRBJ2-1; 8 nucleotides line up with TRBD1. CDR1 is MGHRA and CDR2 is YSYEKL in the germline V gene. The CDR3 consists of 13 residues. V gave up 2 bases and J gave up 8 bases; unmatched junction bases: 2. Written as DNA, the CDR3 is TGCGCCAGCAGCCAACTACAGGGGGATGAGCAGTTCTTC. Protein sequence: CASSQLQGDEQFF.

The chain has TRBV27 and TRBJ2-5; D is perhaps TRBD2 (6 bases). The V and J ends lost 3 bases and 5 bases respectively, with 16 bases between them. This CDR3 has 15 residues. Germline V gene sequence: CDR1 MNHEY, CDR2 SMNVEV (reference sequence). CDR3 DNA: TGTGCCAGCAGTTTTTCAGCGGGTAATTTGGAGACCCAGTACTTC. Its translation: CASSFSAGNLETQYF.

The genes are TRBV27 and TRBJ1-2, with D perhaps TRBD1 (6 bases). The germline CDR1 and CDR2 sequences are MNHEY and SMNVEV (reference sequence). The CDR3 runs to 15 residues. V was pared by 6 bases and J by 7 bases, with 21 bases between. The CDR3: CASRGARGPFIGYTF. In nucleotides, the CDR3 is TGTGCCAGCAGGGGGGCCAGGGGACCTTTTATTGGCTACACCTTC.

Only one count was recorded for this clone. The CDR3 nucleotides read TGTGCTAGTGGTTTGGGGCAGGGCACAGATACGCAGTATTTT. Protein sequence: CASGLGQGTDTQYF. V usage is TRBV12-5 and J usage is TRBJ2-3; no clear D. Trimming left V 1 base short and J 1 base short, with 6 bases between. Looked up from germline, CDR1 is LGHNT and CDR2 is FRNRAP. This CDR3 contains 14 residues.

This chain uses TRBV28 with TRBJ2-1; TRBD2 matches at 8 bases. Germline V lookup: CDR1 MDHEN, CDR2 SYDVKM. This CDR3 is built from 15 residues. V shed 6 bases and J 4 bases; nucleotides not matched to a gene: 8. CDR3 nucleotide sequence: TGTGCCAGCAGCCTCCTCGGGACTAGATACAATGAGCAGTTCTTC. Amino acids: CASSLLGTRYNEQFF. The full variable domain, rest sourced from reference TRBV28 and TRBJ2-1, is DVKVTQSSRYLVKRTGEKVFLECVQDMDHENMFWYRQDPGLGLRLIYFSYDVKMKEKGDIPEGYSVSREKKERFSLILESASTNQTSMYLCASSLLGTRYNEQFFGPGTRLTVL.